The rows below give T cell receptor beta chains drawn from one sample of a study of OX40 agonist ivuxolimab in advanced cancers. Repertoires were generated with immunoSEQ multiplex PCR, while TCRdb's copy carries only in-frame clones and drops some. The sample carries 90,000 to 150,000 clones, approximately 92% recorded once. The sequencing used CD4+ or CD8+ T cells sorted from blood, collected in a trial of the OX40 agonist ivuxolimab. All receptors derive from an adult with an advanced solid tumor such as melanoma, head and neck, liver or kidney cancer. Each CDR3 is given with its conserved first and last residue. A D gene is named only where the DNA matches it firmly. Clone size is stated in some rows and not others, as once, few, many or a class when expanded.

j_call clone_size d_call v_call cdr3_nt cdr3_aa
TRBJ2-5 . TRBD1 TRBV6-5 TGTGCCAGCCTCAAAGGGACAGGGGAAGAGACCCAGTACTTC CASLKGTGEETQYF
TRBJ2-2 . . TRBV6-5 TGTGCCAGCAGTTATTCTACCAGGGGAACCGGGGAGCTGTTTTTT CASSYSTRGTGELFF
TRBJ2-1 . TRBD1 TRBV5-1 TGCGCCAGCAGCTTGGGGAGAGGGGACAGCTCCTACAATGAGCAGTTCTTC CASSLGRGDSSYNEQFF
TRBJ2-3 . . TRBV6-6 TGTGCCAGCCAGTCGGAGGGCACAGATACGCAGTATTTT CASQSEGTDTQYF
TRBJ1-1 few . TRBV7-9 TGTGCCAGCAGCTTAGACACTGAAGCTTTCTTT CASSLDTEAFF
TRBJ2-3 . . TRBV5-8 TGTGCCAGCAGCTTGGGGGGAGGCACAGATACGCAGTATTTT CASSLGGGTDTQYF
TRBJ2-7 . . TRBV7-2 TGTGCCAGCAGGGCCGTGGAAGATTCCTACGAGCAGTACTTC CASRAVEDSYEQYF
TRBJ2-5 . TRBD1 TRBV7-2 TGTGCCAGCAGCCCCGGACAGGTGTACCAAGAGACCCAGTACTTC CASSPGQVYQETQYF
TRBJ2-3 . . TRBV11-2 TGTGCCAGCAGCCCCCTTATAAACACAGATACGCAGTATTTT CASSPLINTDTQYF
TRBJ1-3 . . TRBV7-2 TGTGCCAGCAGCTTAGTGTCCCGACCTGGGGGAGCTGGAAACACCATATATTTT CASSLVSRPGGAGNTIYF
TRBJ1-6 . . TRBV5-1 TGCGCCAGCAGCTTGGGTCCGGTGGATTCACCCCTCCACTTT CASSLGPVDSPLHF
TRBJ2-1 once TRBD1 TRBV4-3 TGCGCCAGCAGCCACGACAGGGATGGGCAGTTCTTC CASSHDRDGQFF
TRBJ2-5 . TRBD2 TRBV7-9 TGTGCCAGCAGCCTATTACTAGCGGGGGCGAGGGAAGAGACCCAGTACTTC CASSLLLAGAREETQYF
TRBJ2-2 . . TRBV4-1 TGCGCCAGCAGCCAGAGCGGTGCGAACACCGGGGAGCTGTTTTTT CASSQSGANTGELFF
TRBJ1-1 . . TRBV30 TGTGCCTGGAGTACTCAGAACACTGAAGCTTTCTTT CAWSTQNTEAFF
TRBJ1-2 . TRBD1 TRBV25-1 TGTGCCAGCTCGCGAGGGGGCTGGTATGGCTACACCTTC CASSRGGWYGYTF
TRBJ2-2 . . TRBV7-2 TGTGCCAGCAGCTTTAACACCGGGGAGCTGTTTTTT CASSFNTGELFF
TRBJ1-5 . . TRBV19 TGTGCCAGTAGTACTGTCGGCAATCAGCCCCAGCATTTT CASSTVGNQPQHF
TRBJ1-3 once . TRBV7-2 TGTGCCAGCAGAGATACCTCTGGAAACACCATATATTTT CASRDTSGNTIYF
TRBJ2-5 . TRBD2 TRBV7-2 TGTGCCAGCAGCCCTTGGGCTAGCGGGGGAGAGACCCAGTACTTC CASSPWASGGETQYF
TRBJ2-5 . TRBD1 TRBV23-1 TGCGCCAGCCCGCCGGGGACAGGGGGCGGTGGGACCCAGTACTTC CASPPGTGGGGTQYF
TRBJ2-2 . . TRBV10-3 TGTGCCATCAGCCAGGCTACCCCGAACACCGGGGAGCTGTTTTTT CAISQATPNTGELFF
TRBJ1-1 . TRBD1 TRBV7-3 TGTGCCAGCAGCCGGGACAGAAACACTGAAGCTTTCTTT CASSRDRNTEAFF